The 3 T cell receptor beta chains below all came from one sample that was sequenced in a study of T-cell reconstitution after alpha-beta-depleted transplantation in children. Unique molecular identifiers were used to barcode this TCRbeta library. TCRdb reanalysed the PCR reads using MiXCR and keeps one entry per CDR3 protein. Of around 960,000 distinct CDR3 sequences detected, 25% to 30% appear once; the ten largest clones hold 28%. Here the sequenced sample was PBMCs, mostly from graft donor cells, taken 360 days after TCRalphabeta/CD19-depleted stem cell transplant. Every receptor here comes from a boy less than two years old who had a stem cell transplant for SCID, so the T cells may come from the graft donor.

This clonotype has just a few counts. The CDR3 reads CASSSYRGLAGEADTQYF. The CDR3 region has the DNA TGTGCCAGCAGCTCTTACCGAGGACTAGCGGGGGAGGCAGATACGCAGTATTTT. V and J are TRBV5-5 and TRBJ2-3; 13 bases are a match to TRBD2. V lost 3 bases to trimming and J lost 4 bases; unmatched junction nucleotides: 11. CDR1 SGHKS and CDR2 YYEKEE come from the germline V gene (reference sequence). There are 18 residues in the CDR3.

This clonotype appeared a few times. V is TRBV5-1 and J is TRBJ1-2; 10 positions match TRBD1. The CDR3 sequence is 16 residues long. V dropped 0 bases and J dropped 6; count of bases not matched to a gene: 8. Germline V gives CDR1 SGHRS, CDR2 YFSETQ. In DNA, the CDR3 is TGCGCCAGCAGCTTGGGACAGGGGGCGCCCTTCAATGGCTACACCTTC. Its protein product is CASSLGQGAPFNGYTF.

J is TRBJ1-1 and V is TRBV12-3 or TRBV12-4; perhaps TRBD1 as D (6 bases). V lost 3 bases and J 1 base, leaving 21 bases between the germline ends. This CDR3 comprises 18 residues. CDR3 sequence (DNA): TGTGCCAGCAGTTTTCCCTTTCGGGGGGCCGGAGGGAACACTGAAGCTTTCTTT. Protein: CASSFPFRGAGGNTEAFF.